Listed below are T cell receptor beta chains from one sample, sequenced in a study of CD8+CD57+ T cells in acquired aplastic anemia. TCRdb called the reads again in MiXCR, with one record for every CDR3 protein. The table shows fewer than 200,000 distinct CDR3 sequences, with 70% to 75% occurring only once. The sample consisted of sorted CD4+, CD8+, or CD8+CD57+ T cells (not recorded which) from PBMCs. These receptors were collected from a human donor with aplastic anemia. The CDR3 runs from the conserved cysteine through the conserved F or W. Each record gives: clone size, J gene, D gene, V gene, CDR3 protein, CDR3 DNA. The D gene is left open where the match is weak. Clone size is given for some rows only: seen once, a few or many times, or a class if the clone is expanded.

abundance: NA; j_gene: TRBJ1-1; d_gene: NA; v_gene: TRBV2; CDR3aa: CASSDVEGRGNTEAFF; CDR3nt: TGTGCCAGCAGTGATGTCGAGGGGCGCGGGAACACTGAAGCTTTCTTT
abundance: NA; j_gene: TRBJ1-1; d_gene: NA; v_gene: TRBV19; CDR3aa: CASSNRGNTEAFF; CDR3nt: TGTGCCAGTAGTAACCGGGGGAACACTGAAGCTTTCTTT
abundance: NA; j_gene: TRBJ2-5; d_gene: TRBD2; v_gene: TRBV7-2; CDR3aa: CASSQTSLETQYF; CDR3nt: TGTGCCAGCAGCCAGACTAGCTTGGAGACCCAGTACTTC
abundance: NA; j_gene: TRBJ2-6; d_gene: NA; v_gene: TRBV5-1; CDR3aa: CASSLVSPRQSGANVLTF; CDR3nt: TGCGCCAGCAGCTTGGTTTCACCGCGACAGTCGGGGGCCAACGTCCTGACTTTC
abundance: NA; j_gene: TRBJ2-2; d_gene: NA; v_gene: TRBV6-4; CDR3aa: CASRYSGELFF; CDR3nt: TGTGCCAGCAGGTATAGCGGGGAGCTGTTTTTT
abundance: NA; j_gene: TRBJ2-1; d_gene: NA; v_gene: TRBV7-6; CDR3aa: CASSPEGDEQFF; CDR3nt: TGTGCCAGCAGCCCCGAGGGGGATGAGCAGTTCTTC
abundance: NA; j_gene: TRBJ2-6; d_gene: NA; v_gene: TRBV6-5; CDR3aa: CASRPLDSSGANVLTF; CDR3nt: TGTGCCAGCAGGCCTCTAGACAGCTCTGGGGCCAACGTCCTGACTTTC
abundance: NA; j_gene: TRBJ2-5; d_gene: TRBD1; v_gene: TRBV2; CDR3aa: CASRQLRGPETQYF; CDR3nt: TGTGCAAGCAGACAGTTGAGGGGGCCGGAGACCCAGTACTTC
abundance: many; j_gene: TRBJ2-1; d_gene: TRBD1; v_gene: TRBV10-3; CDR3aa: CAIRVFRGQGNYNEQFF; CDR3nt: TGTGCCATCAGAGTCTTTCGGGGACAGGGGAACTACAATGAGCAGTTCTTC
abundance: NA; j_gene: TRBJ1-1; d_gene: NA; v_gene: TRBV7-8; CDR3aa: CASSSQAASTEAFF; CDR3nt: TGTGCCAGCAGCTCACAGGCGGCGAGTACTGAAGCTTTCTTT
abundance: once; j_gene: TRBJ2-1; d_gene: NA; v_gene: TRBV9; CDR3aa: CASAGLANEQFF; CDR3nt: TGTGCCAGCGCTGGGCTAGCAAATGAGCAGTTCTTC
abundance: NA; j_gene: TRBJ2-7; d_gene: NA; v_gene: TRBV9; CDR3aa: CASSPLVRGRGNEQYF; CDR3nt: TGTGCCAGCAGCCCCCTTGTGCGGGGCCGGGGCAATGAGCAGTACTTC
abundance: NA; j_gene: TRBJ2-6; d_gene: NA; v_gene: TRBV12-5; CDR3aa: CASGFLMGANVLTF; CDR3nt: TGTGCTAGTGGTTTCTTAATGGGGGCCAACGTCCTGACTTTC
abundance: NA; j_gene: TRBJ1-1; d_gene: NA; v_gene: TRBV7-9; CDR3aa: CASSSTRDVPNTEAFF; CDR3nt: TGTGCCAGCAGCTCGACTCGGGACGTTCCCAACACTGAAGCTTTCTTT
abundance: NA; j_gene: TRBJ2-7; d_gene: NA; v_gene: TRBV30; CDR3aa: CAWMRSYEQYF; CDR3nt: TGTGCCTGGATGCGGTCCTACGAGCAGTACTTC
abundance: NA; j_gene: TRBJ1-5; d_gene: NA; v_gene: TRBV20-1; CDR3aa: CSARDRDNSNQPQHF; CDR3nt: TGCAGTGCTAGAGACCGGGACAATAGCAATCAGCCCCAGCATTTT
abundance: NA; j_gene: TRBJ1-6; d_gene: NA; v_gene: TRBV9; CDR3aa: CASSAVGGWYSPLHF; CDR3nt: TGTGCCAGCAGCGCCGTCGGGGGATGGTATTCACCCCTCCACTTT
abundance: NA; j_gene: TRBJ2-3; d_gene: TRBD2; v_gene: TRBV2; CDR3aa: CASSAASGGLADTQYF; CDR3nt: TGTGCCAGCAGTGCCGCTAGCGGGGGTTTGGCAGATACGCAGTATTTT
abundance: once; j_gene: TRBJ2-5; d_gene: NA; v_gene: TRBV12-3/TRBV12-4; CDR3aa: CASSSSGEETQYF; CDR3nt: NA
abundance: many; j_gene: TRBJ1-1; d_gene: NA; v_gene: TRBV6-5; CDR3aa: CASSSGTSGNTEAFF; CDR3nt: TGTGCCAGCAGTTCGGGTACGTCAGGGAACACTGAAGCTTTCTTT